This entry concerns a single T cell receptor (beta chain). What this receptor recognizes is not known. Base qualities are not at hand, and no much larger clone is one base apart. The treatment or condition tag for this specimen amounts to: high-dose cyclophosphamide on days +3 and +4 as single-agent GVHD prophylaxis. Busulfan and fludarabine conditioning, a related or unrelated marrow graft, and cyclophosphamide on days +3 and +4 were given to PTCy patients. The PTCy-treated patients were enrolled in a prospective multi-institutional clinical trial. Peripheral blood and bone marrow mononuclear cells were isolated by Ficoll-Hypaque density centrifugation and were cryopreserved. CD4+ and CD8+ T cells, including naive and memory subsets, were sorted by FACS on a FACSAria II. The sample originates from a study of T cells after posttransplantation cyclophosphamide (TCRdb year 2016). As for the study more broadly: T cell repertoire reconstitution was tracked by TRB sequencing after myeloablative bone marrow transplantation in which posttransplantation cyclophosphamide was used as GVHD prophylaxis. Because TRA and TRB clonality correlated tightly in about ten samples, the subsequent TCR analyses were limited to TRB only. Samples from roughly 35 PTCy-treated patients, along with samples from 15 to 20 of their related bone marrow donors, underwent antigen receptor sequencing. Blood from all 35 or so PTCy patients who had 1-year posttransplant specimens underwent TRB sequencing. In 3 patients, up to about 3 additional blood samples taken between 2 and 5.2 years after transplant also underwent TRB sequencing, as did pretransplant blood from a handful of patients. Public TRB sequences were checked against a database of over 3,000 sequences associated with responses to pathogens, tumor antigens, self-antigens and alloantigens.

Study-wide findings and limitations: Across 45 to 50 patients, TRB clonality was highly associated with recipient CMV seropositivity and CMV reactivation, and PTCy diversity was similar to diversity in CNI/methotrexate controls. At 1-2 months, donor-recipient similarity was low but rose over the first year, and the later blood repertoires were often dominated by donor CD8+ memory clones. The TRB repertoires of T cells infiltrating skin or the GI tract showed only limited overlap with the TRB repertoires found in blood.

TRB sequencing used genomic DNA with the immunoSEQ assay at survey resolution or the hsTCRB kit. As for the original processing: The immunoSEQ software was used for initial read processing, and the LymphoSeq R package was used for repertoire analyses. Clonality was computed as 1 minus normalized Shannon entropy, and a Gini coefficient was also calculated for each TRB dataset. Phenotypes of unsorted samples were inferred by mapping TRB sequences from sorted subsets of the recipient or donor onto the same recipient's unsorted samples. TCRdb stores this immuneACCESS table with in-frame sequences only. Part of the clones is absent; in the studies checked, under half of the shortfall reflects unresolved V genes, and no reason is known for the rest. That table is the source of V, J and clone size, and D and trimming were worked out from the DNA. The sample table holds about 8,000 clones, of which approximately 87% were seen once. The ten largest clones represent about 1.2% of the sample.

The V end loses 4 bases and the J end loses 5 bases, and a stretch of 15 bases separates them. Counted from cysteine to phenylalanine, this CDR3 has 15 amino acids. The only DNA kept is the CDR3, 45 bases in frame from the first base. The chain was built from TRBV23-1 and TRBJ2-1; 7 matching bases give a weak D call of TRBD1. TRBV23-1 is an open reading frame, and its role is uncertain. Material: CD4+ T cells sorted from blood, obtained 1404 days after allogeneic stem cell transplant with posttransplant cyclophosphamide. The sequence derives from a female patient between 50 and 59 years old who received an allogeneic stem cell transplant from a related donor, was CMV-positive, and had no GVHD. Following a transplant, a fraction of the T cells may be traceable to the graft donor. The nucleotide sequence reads TGCGCCAGCAGTCTCACCAGGGGGGAACACAATGAGCAGTTCTTC. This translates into CASSLTRGEHNEQFF.